This T cell receptor beta chain was obtained from a study of identical twins' blood T cells. This CDR3 is built from 15 residues. Germline CDR1 reads MGHDK; CDR2 reads SYGVNS. V shed 1 base and J shed 4 bases, with 13 bases lying between them. Each CDR3 protein is one row after TCRdb ran MiXCR on the 5' RACE reads. The sample gives fewer than 450,000 distinct CDR3 sequences, about 28% of which show up once; about 6.1% is in the top ten. The chain couples TRBV25-1 to TRBJ1-2, with D possibly being TRBD1 (5 bases). This receptor was identified in a woman between 18 and 55 years old in good health. Sequenced: PBMCs. For the CDR3, the DNA is TGTGCCAGCAGTGAATCCCAGGGTGGCCTCTATGGCTACACCTTC. Its translation: CASSESQGGLYGYTF.